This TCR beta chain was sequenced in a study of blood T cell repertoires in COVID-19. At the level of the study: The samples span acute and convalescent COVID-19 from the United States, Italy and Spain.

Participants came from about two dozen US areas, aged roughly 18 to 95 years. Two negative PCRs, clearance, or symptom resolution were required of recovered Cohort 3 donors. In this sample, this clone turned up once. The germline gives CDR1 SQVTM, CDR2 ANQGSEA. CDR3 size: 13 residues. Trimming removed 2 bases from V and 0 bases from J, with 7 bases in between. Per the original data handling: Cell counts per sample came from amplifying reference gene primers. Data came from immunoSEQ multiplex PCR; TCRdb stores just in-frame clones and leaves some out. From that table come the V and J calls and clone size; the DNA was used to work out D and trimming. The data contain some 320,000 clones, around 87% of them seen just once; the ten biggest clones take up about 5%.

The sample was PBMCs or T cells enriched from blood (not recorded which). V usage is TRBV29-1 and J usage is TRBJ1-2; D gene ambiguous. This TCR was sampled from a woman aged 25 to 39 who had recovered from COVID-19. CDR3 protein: CSVEPGANYGYTF. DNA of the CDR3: TGCAGCGTTGAACCCGGAGCTAACTATGGCTACACCTTC.